This TCR beta chain was documented in a study of spatial heterogeneity in lung cancer. The V gene end was trimmed by 4 bases and the J gene end by 7 bases; junction bases not matched to a gene: 10. CDR1 is KGHSH and CDR2 is LQKENI in the germline V gene. The CDR3 extends over 16 amino acids. Regarding time point: sample taken at primary tumor resection. Without sorting, whole RNA was sequenced from tumor, nontumor lung or frozen PBMC. TCRdb processed the 5' RACE reads anew with MiXCR; each CDR3 protein has one entry. The table includes some 11,000 distinct CDR3 sequences, 3.5% to 4% detected once. In this sample, this clonotype turned up many times. The size of this beta chain means little, since it is a stray read in a library made for alpha chains.

The receptor was isolated from a male donor with early-stage non-small cell lung cancer. The material sequenced was normal lung tissue next to the tumor, taken at surgery. The chain links TRBV18 to TRBJ2-1; 10 positions agree with TRBD1. The CDR3 coding sequence is TGTGCCAGCTCACTCGACAGGGGGCGACGGGATAATGAGCAGTTCTTC. It yields the protein CASSLDRGRRDNEQFF.